This note documents a single T cell receptor beta chain sequence. The antigen is not known. Profiling relied on immunoSEQ multiplex PCR, and the TCRdb table lists in-frame clones only, not all of them. The sample shows some 39,000 clones, 65% to 90% of them seen only once. This sample stems from a study of Ad26.COV2.S vaccination and SARS-CoV-2 variants. The V gene's germline CDR1 is SNHLY and CDR2 FYNNEI. This CDR3 is 14 amino acids long. The V segment lost 4 bases and the J segment 6 bases; nucleotides outside the gene matches: 7. Whole-study results and caveats: Compared with placebo recipients, vaccine recipients had higher spike-specific TCR breadth.

The chain employs TRBV2 and TRBJ2-3; 7 bases match TRBD2. The clonotype comes from a human donor who had recovered from COVID-19. The specimen was peripheral blood, collected after recovery from COVID-19. Here the CDR3 DNA reads TGTGCCAGCAGTGGGACTAGTACAATGGATACGCAGTATTTT. Translation: CASSGTSTMDTQYF.